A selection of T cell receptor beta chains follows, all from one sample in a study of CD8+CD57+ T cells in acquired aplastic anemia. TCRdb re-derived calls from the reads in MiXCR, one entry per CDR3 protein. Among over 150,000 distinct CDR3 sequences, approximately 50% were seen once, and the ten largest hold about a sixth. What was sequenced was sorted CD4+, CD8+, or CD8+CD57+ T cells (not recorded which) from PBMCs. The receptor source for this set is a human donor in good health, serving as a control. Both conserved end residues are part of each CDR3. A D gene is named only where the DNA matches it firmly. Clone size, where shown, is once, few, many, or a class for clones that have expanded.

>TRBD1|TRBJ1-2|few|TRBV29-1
TGCAGCGTGGCACCGGACAGGAACTATGGCTACACCTTC
CSVAPDRNYGYTF
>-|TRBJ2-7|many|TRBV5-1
TGCGCCAGCAGCAGGGGCCGGGGGGAGCAGTACTTC
CASSRGRGEQYF
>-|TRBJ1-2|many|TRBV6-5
TGTGCCAGCAGGGCGGGCCCATATGGCTACACCTTC
CASRAGPYGYTF
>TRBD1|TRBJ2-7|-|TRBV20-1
TGCAGTGCTAGGCCGGGACAGGGCTCCTACGAGCAGTACTTC
CSARPGQGSYEQYF
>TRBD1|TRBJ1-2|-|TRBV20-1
TGCAGTGCTAGAGGGACAGGGGGTGGCTACACCTTC
CSARGTGGGYTF
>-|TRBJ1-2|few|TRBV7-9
TGTGCCAGCAGCGGATACCAGACACAAAACTATGGCTACACCTTC
CASSGYQTQNYGYTF
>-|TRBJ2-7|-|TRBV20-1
TGCAGCGCTAGAGTCCTCGGGGGGACAGTGGGGGAGCAGCACTTC
CSARVLGGTVGEQHF
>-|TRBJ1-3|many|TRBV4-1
TGCGCCAGCAGCCAAGAGTTGTCCCGCTCTGGAAACACCATATATTTT
CASSQELSRSGNTIYF
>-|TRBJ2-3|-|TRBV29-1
TGCAGCGTTGAAACGGGGTCCGGCACAGATACGCAGTATTTT
CSVETGSGTDTQYF
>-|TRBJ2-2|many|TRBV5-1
TGCGCCAGCAGCATGATTTTGGGTACCGGGGAGCTGTTTTTT
CASSMILGTGELFF
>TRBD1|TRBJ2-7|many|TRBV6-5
TGTGCCAGCAGGAAGACAGGGGGCTCCTACGAGCAGTACTTC
CASRKTGGSYEQYF
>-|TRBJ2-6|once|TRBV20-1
TGCAGTGCTAGAGGCGGCAGGGCTTTCCTCGCTGGGGCCAACGTCCCGACTTTC
CSARGGRAFLAGANVPTF
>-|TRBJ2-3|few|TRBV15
TGTGCCACCAGCCGAGAGGGGCAGGGGAGCACAGATACGCAGTATTTT
CATSREGQGSTDTQYF
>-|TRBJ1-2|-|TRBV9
TGTGCCAGCAGCCAGGACAAGGGGACGCGGAAGTATGGCTACACATTC
CASSQDKGTRKYGYTF
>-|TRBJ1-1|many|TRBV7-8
TGTGCCAGCAGTCCTTGGGGGGGCGCGGGGACTGAAGCTTTCTTT
CASSPWGGAGTEAFF
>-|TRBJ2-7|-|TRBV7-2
TGTGCCAGCAGCTCCGCTAGCGTGCAGTACTTC
CASSSASVQYF
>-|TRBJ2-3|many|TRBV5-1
TGCGCCAGCAGCTTGCAGAGCACAGATACGCAGTATTTT
CASSLQSTDTQYF
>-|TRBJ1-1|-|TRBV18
TGTGCCAGCTCACCACAGGACTCTTCCGTGACTGAAGCTTTCTTT
CASSPQDSSVTEAFF
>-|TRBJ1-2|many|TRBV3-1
TGTGCCAGCAGCCAAGACCAAGCCCCCAGGGATGGCTACACCTTC
CASSQDQAPRDGYTF
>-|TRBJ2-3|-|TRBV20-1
TGCAGTGCTTGCACGGGACGGACGCTCACAGATACGCAGTATTTT
CSACTGRTLTDTQYF
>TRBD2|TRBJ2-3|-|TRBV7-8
TGTGCCAGCAGTCCTATAGCGGGAGCGACCCATACGCAGTATTTT
CASSPIAGATHTQYF
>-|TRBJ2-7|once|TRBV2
TGTGCCAGCAGCATAATCAACAGGGCTGGGTACTTC
CASSIINRAGYF
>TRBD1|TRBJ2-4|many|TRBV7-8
TGTGCCAGCAGACCTGGACAGGGTGTCATTCAGTACTTC
CASRPGQGVIQYF
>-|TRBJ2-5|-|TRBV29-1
TGCAGCGTCGAAGGGGGTCTTCAAGAGACCCAGTACTTC
CSVEGGLQETQYF
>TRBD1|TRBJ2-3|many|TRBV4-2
TGTGCCAGCAGCCAAGCGACAGGGGCCACAGATACGCAGTATTTT
CASSQATGATDTQYF
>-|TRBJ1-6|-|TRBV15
TGTGCCACCAGCAGAGATCCAGTCTTGGGTTCACCCCTCCACTTT
CATSRDPVLGSPLHF